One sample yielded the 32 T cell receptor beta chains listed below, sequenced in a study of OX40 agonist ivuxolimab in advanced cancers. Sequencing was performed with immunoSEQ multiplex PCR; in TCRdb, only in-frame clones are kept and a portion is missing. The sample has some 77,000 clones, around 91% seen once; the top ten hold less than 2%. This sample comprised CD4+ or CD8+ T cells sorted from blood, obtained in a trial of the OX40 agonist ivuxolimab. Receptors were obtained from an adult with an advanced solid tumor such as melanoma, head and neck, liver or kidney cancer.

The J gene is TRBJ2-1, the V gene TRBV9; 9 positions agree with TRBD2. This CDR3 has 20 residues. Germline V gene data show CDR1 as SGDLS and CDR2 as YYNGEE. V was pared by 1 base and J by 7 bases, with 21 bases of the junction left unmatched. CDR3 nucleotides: TGTGCCAGCAGCGTAAATCTCCCTCTGGGCGGAGTAGCGGGAGAGAATGAGCAGTTCTTC. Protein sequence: CASSVNLPLGGVAGENEQFF.

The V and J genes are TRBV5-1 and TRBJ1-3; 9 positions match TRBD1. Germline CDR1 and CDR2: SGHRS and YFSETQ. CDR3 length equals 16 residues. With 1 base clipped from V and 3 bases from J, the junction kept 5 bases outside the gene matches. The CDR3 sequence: CASSLTGTGIGNTIYF. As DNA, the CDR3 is TGCGCCAGCAGCTTGACCGGGACAGGGATTGGAAACACCATATATTTT.

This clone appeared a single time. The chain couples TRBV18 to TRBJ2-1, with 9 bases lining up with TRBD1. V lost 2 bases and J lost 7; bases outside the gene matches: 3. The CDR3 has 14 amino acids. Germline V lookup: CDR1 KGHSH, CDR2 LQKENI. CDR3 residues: CASSPGTGRNEQFF. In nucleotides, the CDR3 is TGTGCCAGCTCACCAGGGACAGGGAGAAATGAGCAGTTCTTC. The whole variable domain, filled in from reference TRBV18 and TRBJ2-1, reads NAGVMQNPRHLVRRRGQEARLRCSPMKGHSHVYWYRQLPEEGLKFMVYLQKENIIDESGMPKERFSAEFPKEGPSILRIQQVVRGDSAAYFCASSPGTGRNEQFFGPGTRLTVL.

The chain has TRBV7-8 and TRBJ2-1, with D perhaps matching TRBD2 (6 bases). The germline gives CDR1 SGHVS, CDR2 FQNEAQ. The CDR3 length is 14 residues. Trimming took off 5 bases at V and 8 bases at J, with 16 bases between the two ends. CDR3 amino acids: CASSARDSYHEQFF. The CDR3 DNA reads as TGTGCCAGCAGCGCCCGGGACTCGTATCATGAGCAGTTCTTC.

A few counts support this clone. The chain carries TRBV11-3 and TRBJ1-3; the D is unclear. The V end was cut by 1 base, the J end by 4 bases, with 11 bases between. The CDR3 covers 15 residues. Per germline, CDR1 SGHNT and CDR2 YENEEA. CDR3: CASSLGGSGGNTIYF. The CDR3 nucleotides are TGTGCCAGCAGCTTAGGGGGATCAGGCGGAAACACCATATATTTT.

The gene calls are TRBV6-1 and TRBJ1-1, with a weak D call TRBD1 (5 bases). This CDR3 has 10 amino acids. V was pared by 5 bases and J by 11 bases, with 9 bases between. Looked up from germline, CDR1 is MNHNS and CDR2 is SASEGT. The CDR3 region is CASSLRGAFF. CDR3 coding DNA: TGTGCCAGCAGTCTACGGGGGGCTTTCTTT.

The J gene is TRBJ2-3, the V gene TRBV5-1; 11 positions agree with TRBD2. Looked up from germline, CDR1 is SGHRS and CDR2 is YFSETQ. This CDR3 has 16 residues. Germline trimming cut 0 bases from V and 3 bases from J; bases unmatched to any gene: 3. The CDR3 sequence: CASSLGTSGRTDTQYF. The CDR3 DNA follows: TGCGCCAGCAGCTTGGGAACTAGCGGGAGAACAGATACGCAGTATTTT.

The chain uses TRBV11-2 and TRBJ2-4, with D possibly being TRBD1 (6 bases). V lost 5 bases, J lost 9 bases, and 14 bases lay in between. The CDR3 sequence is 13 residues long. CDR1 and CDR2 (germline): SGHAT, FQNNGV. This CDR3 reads CASSPAFRGIQYF. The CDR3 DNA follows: TGTGCCAGCAGCCCGGCATTCAGGGGCATTCAGTACTTC.

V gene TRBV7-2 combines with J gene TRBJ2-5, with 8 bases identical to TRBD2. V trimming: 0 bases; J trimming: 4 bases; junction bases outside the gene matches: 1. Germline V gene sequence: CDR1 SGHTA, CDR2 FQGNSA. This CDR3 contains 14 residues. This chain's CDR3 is CASSLALAGETQYF. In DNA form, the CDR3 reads TGTGCCAGCAGCTTAGCGCTAGCGGGAGAGACCCAGTACTTC.

The CDR3 reads CASSFSYEQYF. The CDR3 coding sequence is TGTGCCAGCAGTTTCTCCTACGAGCAGTACTTC. The genes are TRBV27 and TRBJ2-7; no clear D gene. Trimming removed 3 bases from V and 0 bases from J, with 0 bases in between. The CDR3 extends over 11 amino acids. Germline CDR1 and CDR2: MNHEY and SMNVEV (reference sequence).

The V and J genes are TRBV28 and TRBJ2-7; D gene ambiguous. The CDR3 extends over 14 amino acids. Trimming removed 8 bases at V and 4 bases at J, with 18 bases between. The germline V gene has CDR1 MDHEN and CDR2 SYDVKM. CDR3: CASRNSPRTYEQYF. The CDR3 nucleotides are TGTGCCAGCCGAAATAGTCCCCGGACGTACGAGCAGTACTTC. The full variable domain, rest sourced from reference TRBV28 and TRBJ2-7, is DVKVTQSSRYLVKRTGEKVFLECVQDMDHENMFWYRQDPGLGLRLIYFSYDVKMKEKGDIPEGYSVSREKKERFSLILESASTNQTSMYLCASRNSPRTYEQYFGPGTRLTVT.

The CDR3 loop is CSGGQNTGELFF. In nucleotides, the CDR3 is TGCAGCGGGGGACAGAACACCGGGGAGCTGTTTTTT. The genes are TRBV29-1 and TRBJ2-2; tentative D call: TRBD1 (6 bases). The V gene's germline CDR1 is SQVTM and CDR2 ANQGSEA. This CDR3 has 12 amino acids. Trimming took off 7 bases at V and 1 base at J, with 7 bases between the two ends.

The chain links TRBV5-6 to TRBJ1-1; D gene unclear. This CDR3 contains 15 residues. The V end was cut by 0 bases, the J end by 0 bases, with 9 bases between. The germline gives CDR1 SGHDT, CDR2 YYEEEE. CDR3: CASSLALSMNTEAFF. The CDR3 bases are TGTGCCAGCAGCTTGGCCCTGTCAATGAACACTGAAGCTTTCTTT.

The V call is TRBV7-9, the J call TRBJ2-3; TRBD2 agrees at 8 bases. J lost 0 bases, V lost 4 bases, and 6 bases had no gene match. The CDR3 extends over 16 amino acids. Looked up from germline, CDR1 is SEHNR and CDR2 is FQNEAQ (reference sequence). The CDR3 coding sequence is TGTGCCAGCAGCTCATTAGCGGGACGTAGCACAGATACGCAGTATTTT. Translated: CASSSLAGRSTDTQYF.

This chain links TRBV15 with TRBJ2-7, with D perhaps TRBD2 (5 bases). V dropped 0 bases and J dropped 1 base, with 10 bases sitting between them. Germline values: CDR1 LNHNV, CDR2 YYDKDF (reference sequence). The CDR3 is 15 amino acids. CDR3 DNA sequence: TGTGCCACCAGCAGAGAACGGGGAACATCCTACGAGCAGTACTTC. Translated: CATSRERGTSYEQYF.

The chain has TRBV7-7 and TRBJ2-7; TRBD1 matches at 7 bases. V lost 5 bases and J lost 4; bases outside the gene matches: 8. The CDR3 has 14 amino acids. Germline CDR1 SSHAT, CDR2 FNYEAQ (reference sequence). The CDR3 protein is CASSVRDRTYEQYF. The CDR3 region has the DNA TGTGCCAGCAGCGTCCGGGACAGAACATACGAGCAGTACTTC.

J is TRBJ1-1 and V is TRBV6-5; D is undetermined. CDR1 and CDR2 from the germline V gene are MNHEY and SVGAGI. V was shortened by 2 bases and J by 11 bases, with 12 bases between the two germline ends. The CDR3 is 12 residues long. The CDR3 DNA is TGTGCCAGCAGTTACGAGCGGTATATCGCTTTCTTT. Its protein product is CASSYERYIAFF.

DNA for the CDR3: TGTGCCAGCAGCCCCCCCGGGACTAGCCCAGATACGCAGTATTTT. Translation gives CASSPPGTSPDTQYF. J is TRBJ2-3 and V is TRBV28; TRBD2 matches 9 bases. The CDR3 length is 15 residues. After removal of 6 bases from V and 4 bases from J, the junction contained 8 bases not matched to a gene. Germline CDR1 and CDR2: MDHEN and SYDVKM.

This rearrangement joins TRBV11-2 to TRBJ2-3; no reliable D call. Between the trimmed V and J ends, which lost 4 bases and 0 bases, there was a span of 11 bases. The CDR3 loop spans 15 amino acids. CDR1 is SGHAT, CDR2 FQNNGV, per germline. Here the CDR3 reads CASSWGGPSTDTQYF. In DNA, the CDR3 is TGTGCCAGCAGCTGGGGTGGGCCCAGCACAGATACGCAGTATTTT.

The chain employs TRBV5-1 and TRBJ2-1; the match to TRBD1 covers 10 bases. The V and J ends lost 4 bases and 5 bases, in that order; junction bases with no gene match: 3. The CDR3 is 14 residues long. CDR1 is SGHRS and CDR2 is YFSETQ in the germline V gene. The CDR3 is CASSGGTGDNEQFF. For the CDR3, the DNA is TGCGCCAGCAGCGGGGGGACAGGGGACAATGAGCAGTTCTTC.

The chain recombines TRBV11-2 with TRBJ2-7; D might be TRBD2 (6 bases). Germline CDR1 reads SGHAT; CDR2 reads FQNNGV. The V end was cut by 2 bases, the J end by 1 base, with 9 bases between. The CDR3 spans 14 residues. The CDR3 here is CASSLTGTSYEQYF. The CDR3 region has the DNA TGTGCCAGCAGCTTAACGGGGACTTCCTACGAGCAGTACTTC.

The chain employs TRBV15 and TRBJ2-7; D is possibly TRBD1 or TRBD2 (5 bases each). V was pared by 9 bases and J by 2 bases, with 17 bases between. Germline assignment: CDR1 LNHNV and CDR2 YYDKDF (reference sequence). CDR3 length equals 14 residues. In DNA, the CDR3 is TGTGCCACTTCCCGGGACGGAGCAACCTACGAGCAGTACTTC. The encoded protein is CATSRDGATYEQYF.

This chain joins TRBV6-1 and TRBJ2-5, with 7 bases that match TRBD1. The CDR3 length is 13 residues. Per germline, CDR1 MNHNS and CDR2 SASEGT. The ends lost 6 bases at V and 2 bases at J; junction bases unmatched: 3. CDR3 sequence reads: CASRYRGQETQYF. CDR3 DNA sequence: TGTGCCAGCAGGTACAGGGGACAAGAGACCCAGTACTTC.

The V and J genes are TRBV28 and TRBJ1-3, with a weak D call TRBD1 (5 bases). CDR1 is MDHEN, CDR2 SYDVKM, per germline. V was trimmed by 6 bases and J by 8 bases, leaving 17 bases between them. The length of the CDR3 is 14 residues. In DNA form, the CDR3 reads TGTGCCAGCAGCGGGACGGGGGAAGTGCACACCATATATTTT. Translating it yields CASSGTGEVHTIYF.

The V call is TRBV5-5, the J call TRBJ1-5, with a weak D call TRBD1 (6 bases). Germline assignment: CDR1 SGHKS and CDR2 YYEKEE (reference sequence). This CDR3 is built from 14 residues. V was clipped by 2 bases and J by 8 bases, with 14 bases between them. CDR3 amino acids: CASSLQGDSKPQHF. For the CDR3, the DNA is TGTGCCAGCAGCTTACAGGGTGATAGCAAGCCCCAGCATTTT. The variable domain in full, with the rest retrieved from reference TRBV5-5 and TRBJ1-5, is DAGVTQSPTHLIKTRGQQVTLRCSPISGHKSVSWYQQVLGQGPQFIFQYYEKEERGRGNFPDRFSARQFPNYSSELNVNALLLGDSALYLCASSLQGDSKPQHFGDGTRLSIL.

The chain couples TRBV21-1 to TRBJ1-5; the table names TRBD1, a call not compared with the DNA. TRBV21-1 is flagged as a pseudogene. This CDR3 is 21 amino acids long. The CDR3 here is CASSKTRETGSSDPGNQPQHF. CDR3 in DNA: TGTGCCAGCAGCAAAACTCGTGAGACAGGGTCATCCGATCCAGGCAATCAGCCCCAGCATTTT.

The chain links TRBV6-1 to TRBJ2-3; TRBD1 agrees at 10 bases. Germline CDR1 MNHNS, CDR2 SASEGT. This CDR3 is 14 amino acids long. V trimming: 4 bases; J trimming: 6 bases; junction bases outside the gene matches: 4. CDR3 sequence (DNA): TGTGCCAGCAGTGTTGACAGGGGGCGGGATACGCAGTATTTT. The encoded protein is CASSVDRGRDTQYF.

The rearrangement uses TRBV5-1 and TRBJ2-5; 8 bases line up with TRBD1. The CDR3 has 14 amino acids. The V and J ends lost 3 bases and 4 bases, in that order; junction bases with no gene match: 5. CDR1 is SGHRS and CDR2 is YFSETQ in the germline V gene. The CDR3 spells CASSSSGGRETQYF. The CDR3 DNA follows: TGCGCCAGCAGCTCCTCAGGGGGCCGAGAGACCCAGTACTTC.

The CDR3: CASSFLAGKSYEQYF. The DNA of the CDR3 is TGTGCCAGCAGCTTTTTAGCGGGAAAGTCCTACGAGCAGTACTTC. The chain links TRBV5-4 to TRBJ2-7; 8 bases match TRBD2. Germline V gene lookup returns CDR1 SGHNT and CDR2 YYREEE (reference sequence). Losses at the gene ends were 2 bases for V and 1 base for J; bases not matched to a gene: 5. This CDR3 is 15 amino acids long.

The CDR3 region has the DNA TGTGCCAGCTCACACATTTTTACACCCGAGCAGTACTTC. Translating gives CASSHIFTPEQYF. V and J are TRBV18 and TRBJ2-7; no clear D. The CDR3 runs 13 residues. V was clipped by 4 bases and J by 6 bases, with 13 bases between them. The germline V gene encodes CDR1 KGHSH and CDR2 LQKENI.

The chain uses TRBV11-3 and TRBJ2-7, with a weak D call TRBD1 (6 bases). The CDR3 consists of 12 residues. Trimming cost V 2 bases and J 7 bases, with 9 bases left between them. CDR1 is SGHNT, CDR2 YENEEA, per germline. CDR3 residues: CASSLRGSEQYF. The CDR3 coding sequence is TGTGCCAGCAGCTTAAGGGGGTCTGAGCAGTACTTC.

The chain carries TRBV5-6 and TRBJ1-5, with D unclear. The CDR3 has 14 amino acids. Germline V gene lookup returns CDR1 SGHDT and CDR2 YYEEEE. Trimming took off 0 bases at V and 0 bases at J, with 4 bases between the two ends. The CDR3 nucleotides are TGTGCCAGCAGCTTGGGACTTAGCAATCAGCCCCAGCATTTT. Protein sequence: CASSLGLSNQPQHF.